Below are 24 T cell receptor beta chains sequenced from a single sample in a study of T cell responses to AZD1222 COVID-19 vaccine. The data were produced by immunoSEQ multiplex PCR, yet TCRdb's version contains in-frame clones alone and is incomplete. The table has about 110,000 clones, around 90% seen once; the top ten hold 3.2%. The sequencing here drew on peripheral blood, taken on day 0 of AZD1222 vaccination. The receptors stem from an adult in good health.

The rearrangement links TRBV10-3 to TRBJ1-6; D unclear. Germline assignment: CDR1 ENHRY and CDR2 SYGVKD. V was clipped by 2 bases and J by 7 bases, with 3 bases between them. This CDR3 contains 12 residues. CDR3 DNA sequence: TGTGCCATCAGTGAGAGGAATTCACCCCTCCACTTT. It encodes CAISERNSPLHF.

This clone was counted a few times. This chain links TRBV2 with TRBJ2-3; the D is unclear. Trimming removed 6 bases at V and 3 bases at J, with 4 bases between. Germline loops: CDR1 SNHLY, CDR2 FYNNEI. CDR3 size: 11 residues. The CDR3 sequence is CASRQTDTQYF. CDR3 DNA sequence: TGTGCCAGCAGACAGACAGATACGCAGTATTTT.

V and J are TRBV28 and TRBJ1-1; 9 bases match TRBD1. This CDR3 has 16 residues. The ends lost 5 bases at V and 2 bases at J; junction bases unmatched: 9. Germline assignment: CDR1 MDHEN and CDR2 SYDVKM. In nucleotides, the CDR3 is TGTGCCAGCAGTCAATTACAGGGGGCAGCAAACACTGAAGCTTTCTTT. Translating gives CASSQLQGAANTEAFF.

This clone has just one count. The chain combines TRBV2 with TRBJ2-7; D is tentatively TRBD1 or TRBD2 (5 bases each). This CDR3 has 13 residues. Germline CDR1 and CDR2: SNHLY and FYNNEI. V lost 9 bases and J lost 2, with 14 bases in between. CDR3 amino acids: CASGDRPPYEQYF. CDR3 nucleotide sequence: TGTGCCAGTGGGGACCGGCCCCCCTACGAGCAGTACTTC.

The chain has TRBV28 and TRBJ2-4; weak D call: TRBD2 (6 bases). Germline V CDR1 and CDR2: MDHEN, SYDVKM. The CDR3 sequence is 16 residues long. Trimming removed 2 bases at V and 4 bases at J, with 15 bases between. The CDR3 coding sequence is TGTGCCAGCAGTTTACAAGCGGGTTTATCGAAAAACATTCAGTACTTC. It yields the protein CASSLQAGLSKNIQYF.

The V and J genes are TRBV7-2 and TRBJ1-1, with D tentatively TRBD1 (5 bases). The CDR3 consists of 13 residues. V shed 5 bases and J shed 1 base, with 8 bases lying between them. The germline gives CDR1 SGHTA, CDR2 FQGNSA. The CDR3 DNA sequence: TGTGCCAGCAGCCGCGGACAGAACACTGAAGCTTTCTTT. This translates into CASSRGQNTEAFF.

This chain connects TRBV11-3 to TRBJ2-1; 7 positions match TRBD1. The J segment lost 4 bases and the V segment lost 2 bases, leaving 5 bases of the junction unmatched. CDR3 length: 15 residues. In germline, CDR1 is SGHNT, CDR2 YENEEA. In nucleotides, the CDR3 is TGTGCCAGCAGCTTACGACAGGGAATTTACAATGAGCAGTTCTTC. Translated: CASSLRQGIYNEQFF.

The genes are TRBV18 and TRBJ1-6, with 8 positions matching TRBD1. The CDR3 extends over 15 amino acids. V lost 5 bases and J lost 10; bases outside the gene matches: 10. Germline CDR1 reads KGHSH; CDR2 reads LQKENI. The CDR3 nucleotides are TGTGCCAGCTCATCCGCCAGACAGGGGAAATCACCCCTCCACTTT. Protein: CASSSARQGKSPLHF.

This clone was seen just once. The gene calls are TRBV24-1 and TRBJ2-4; TRBD2 agrees at 10 bases. Germline V gives CDR1 KGHDR, CDR2 SFDVKD. V trimming: 3 bases; J trimming: 3 bases; junction bases outside the gene matches: 7. The CDR3 totals 17 residues. The chain's CDR3 is CATSDSGGAAVKNIQYF. CDR3 DNA sequence: TGTGCCACCAGTGATAGCGGGGGGGCCGCGGTCAAAAACATTCAGTACTTC.

This clone was seen once. The chain combines TRBV6-2 or TRBV6-3 with TRBJ2-5; D remains ambiguous. Between the trimmed V and J ends, which lost 0 bases and 5 bases, there was a span of 13 bases. The CDR3 consists of 15 residues. The germline CDR1 and CDR2 sequences are MNHEY and SVGEGT. The DNA of the CDR3 is TGTGCCAGCAGTTACTCAAAAGGCGGTCGGGAGACCCAGTACTTC. The encoded protein is CASSYSKGGRETQYF.

The rearrangement joins TRBV19 to TRBJ2-3; TRBD1 matches 9 bases. V was pared by 6 bases and J by 7 bases, with 14 bases of the junction left unmatched. Germline-derived CDR1 and CDR2 are LNHDA and SQIVND (reference sequence). This CDR3 spans 16 amino acids. The CDR3 loop reads CASRPTGTGSRNTQYF. CDR3 DNA: TGTGCCAGTAGACCTACCGGGACAGGGTCTAGGAATACGCAGTATTTT. The full variable domain, with the rest looked up from reference TRBV19 and TRBJ2-3, is DGGITQSPKYLFRKEGQNVTLSCEQNLNHDAMYWYRQDPGQGLRLIYYSQIVNDFQKGDIAEGYSVSREKKESFPLTVTSAQKNPTAFYLCASRPTGTGSRNTQYFGPGTRLTVL.

The CDR3 is CASSRTGGLDEQYF. The CDR3, as DNA: TGCGCCAGCAGCAGGACAGGGGGCCTAGACGAGCAGTACTTC. This chain joins TRBV5-1 and TRBJ2-7, with 11 bases that match TRBD1. From germline, CDR1 is SGHRS and CDR2 YFSETQ. The CDR3 is made up of 14 amino acids. With V trimmed by 4 bases and J by 5 bases, 5 bases remained unmatched.

The chain is built from TRBV5-6 and TRBJ2-1; 15 positions agree with TRBD2. Germline V lookup: CDR1 SGHDT, CDR2 YYEEEE. CDR3 size: 19 residues. V lost 3 bases and J lost 7; bases outside the gene matches: 14. DNA for the CDR3: TGTGCCAGCAGCTCCACACCCAGGACTAGCGGGAGGGCCAAGAATGAGCAGTTCTTC. Amino acids: CASSSTPRTSGRAKNEQFF. The variable domain in full, with the rest retrieved from reference TRBV5-6 and TRBJ2-1, is DAGVTQSPTHLIKTRGQQVTLRCSPKSGHDTVSWYQQALGQGPQFIFQYYEEEERQRGNFPDRFSGHQFPNYSSELNVNALLLGDSALYLCASSSTPRTSGRAKNEQFFGPGTRLTVL.

The rearrangement joins TRBV12-3 or TRBV12-4 to TRBJ1-1; TRBD1 matches 10 bases. The CDR3 has 12 amino acids. V was clipped by 5 bases and J by 9 bases; unmatched bases: 3. As DNA, the CDR3 is TGTGCCAGCAGTCCGACAGGGGGCCAAGCTTTCTTT. It specifies CASSPTGGQAFF.

This sequence joins TRBV29-1 and TRBJ2-1; TRBD2 aligns across 13 bases. The CDR3 is 16 amino acids. J was trimmed by 0 bases and V by 4 bases; bases with no gene match: 3. Germline V CDR1 and CDR2: SQVTM, ANQGSEA. CDR3 DNA: TGCAGCGTTGGACTAGCGGGGGGCCTCTCCTACAATGAGCAGTTCTTC. Protein sequence: CSVGLAGGLSYNEQFF.

V usage is TRBV5-1 and J usage is TRBJ2-2; 8 positions agree with TRBD2. The trim removed 4 bases at V and 0 bases at J, leaving 2 bases unmatched. This CDR3 is built from 15 residues. From germline, CDR1 is SGHRS and CDR2 YFSETQ. CDR3 bases: TGCGCCAGCAGCCAGGGACTAGCGAACACCGGGGAGCTGTTTTTT. Its translation is CASSQGLANTGELFF.

To note about this clone: One end of the junction does not line up with germline, which may come from a read error. This specimen includes other DNA sequences encoding the same CDR3. V is TRBV28 and J is TRBJ1-1; D is undetermined. The CDR3 runs 11 residues. The germline gives CDR1 MDHEN, CDR2 SYDVKM. For the CDR3, the DNA is TGTGCAAGCAGGTTAAACACTGAAGCTTTCTTT. This translates into CASRLNTEAFF.

The genes are TRBV4-2 and TRBJ1-5, with 11 nucleotides matching TRBD1. This CDR3 is 15 amino acids long. Trimming cost V 4 bases and J 7 bases; bases outside gene matches: 6. Germline V gene lookup returns CDR1 LGHNA and CDR2 YNFKEQ. The CDR3 DNA follows: TGTGCCAGCAGCCCCAACGGGGACAGGGGGCAGCCCCAGCATTTT. Protein product: CASSPNGDRGQPQHF.

The V gene is TRBV3-1 (or the pseudogene TRBV3-2), the J gene TRBJ1-2, with D perhaps matching TRBD1 (5 bases). This CDR3 comprises 13 residues. Germline CDR1 reads LGHDT; CDR2 reads YNNKEL (reference sequence). Trimming pared 1 base from V and 8 bases from J, leaving 11 bases between. For the CDR3, the DNA is TGTGCCAGCAGCCAAGGGGACTTTGGGGGCTACACCTTC. Its translation is CASSQGDFGGYTF.

The chain has TRBV2 and TRBJ1-4, with a tentative D call TRBD1 (6 bases). With 5 bases removed from V and 1 base from J, the gap between germline ends came to 11 bases. Germline V gene data show CDR1 as SNHLY and CDR2 as FYNNEI. The CDR3 is made up of 15 amino acids. In DNA form, the CDR3 reads TGTGCCAGCAGTTCTCAACAGGGAACTAATGAAAAACTGTTTTTT. Its protein is CASSSQQGTNEKLFF.

The gene calls are TRBV3-1 (or the pseudogene TRBV3-2) and TRBJ1-4, with 7 nucleotides matching TRBD1. Germline assignment: CDR1 LGHDT and CDR2 YNNKEL (reference sequence). After removal of 2 bases from V and 5 bases from J, the junction contained 5 bases not matched to a gene. The CDR3 length is 15 residues. The CDR3 reads CASSQHETGNEKLFF. CDR3 sequence (DNA): TGTGCCAGCAGCCAACATGAGACAGGGAATGAAAAACTGTTTTTT.

Concerning this clone itself: This same CDR3 is encoded by further DNA sequences in the sample. The gene calls are TRBV15 and TRBJ2-7; 9 positions agree with TRBD2. The trim removed 6 bases at V and 0 bases at J, leaving 3 bases unmatched. The CDR3 is 14 residues long. Germline loops: CDR1 LNHNV, CDR2 YYDKDF (reference sequence). CDR3 nucleotides: TGTGCCACCAGTCCGACTAGCGGCTCCTACGAGCAGTACTTC. Translating it yields CATSPTSGSYEQYF.

The gene calls are TRBV2 and TRBJ2-7; D is unclear. Germline CDR1 reads SNHLY; CDR2 reads FYNNEI. The CDR3 has 11 amino acids. The V end lost 5 bases, the J end lost 4 bases, and 6 bases lay between the germline ends. The CDR3 nucleotides read TGTGCCAGCAGTTTACTTTACGAGCAGTACTTC. Protein product: CASSLLYEQYF. The variable domain in full, with the rest retrieved from reference TRBV2 and TRBJ2-7, is EPEVTQTPSHQVTQMGQEVILRCVPISNHLYFYWYRQILGQKVEFLVSFYNNEISEKSEIFDDQFSVERPDGSNFTLKIRSTKLEDSAMYFCASSLLYEQYFGPGTRLTVT.

J is TRBJ2-7 and V is TRBV5-1; 7 nucleotides align to TRBD2. The germline V gene has CDR1 SGHRS and CDR2 YFSETQ. The CDR3 sequence is 16 residues long. The V gene end was trimmed by 3 bases and the J gene end by 3 bases; junction bases not matched to a gene: 12. The CDR3 spells CASSWTFESSGYEQYF. CDR3 DNA: TGCGCCAGCAGCTGGACTTTTGAGTCTAGCGGCTACGAGCAGTACTTC. The variable domain in full, completed from reference TRBV5-1 and TRBJ2-7, reads KAGVTQTPRYLIKTRGQQVTLSCSPISGHRSVSWYQQTPGQGLQFLFEYFSETQRNKGNFPGRFSGRQFSNSRSEMNVSTLELGDSALYLCASSWTFESSGYEQYFGPGTRLTVT.